A selection of T cell receptor beta chains follows, all from one sample in a study of regulatory and conventional T cells in RAG deficiency. This table comes from immunoSEQ multiplex PCR, and its TCRdb copy is limited to in-frame clones, with some not included. Of about 19,000 clones listed, about 87% are singletons. This same sample was also part of a study on regulatory T cells.

The sequencing sample was made of Tregs sorted from blood. The receptors stem from a human donor in good health. Each CDR3 is given without its conserved first and last residue. The size entry is marked missing in some rows and otherwise reads once, few, many or a size class.

>TRBV7-6|-
ASSLVFETQY
>TRBV18|-
ASSPLLAGGFGGYT
>TRBV5-1|-
ASSFGGMVVDTEAF
>TRBV19|-
ASSRQGGNTEAF
>TRBV5-1|-
ASSGILDILPSGANVLT
>TRBV11-3|-
ASSLSHTGELF
>TRBV11-2|-
ASSLQVNTEAF
>TRBV19|-
ASSILRGVAKNIQY
>TRBV6-1|-
ASSETENTIY
>TRBV27|few
ASSSNIDRAGQPQH
>TRBV2|-
ASSLEGTSGNTIY
>TRBV2|-
ASTLTSGGANEQF
>TRBV5-1|-
ASRPGTSFDNEQF
>TRBV27|-
ASSQISGANVLT
>TRBV19|-
ASSFQMTGALNTEAF
>TRBV20-1|once
SARAGPIQY
>TRBV28|-
ASSDQAGPINEQF
>TRBV6-1|-
ASSFYTSPSNEQY
>TRBV30|few
AWIGKGRIVDRELF
>TRBV18|-
ASSLTPGETQY
>TRBV7-3|-
ASRSRGGASTDTQY
>TRBV14|once
ASSPTGQGQRKTQY
>TRBV6-5|-
ASSYSISNGGAAF
>TRBV7-2|few
ASSLHRETQY
>TRBV6-4|-
ASRSDSSYNSPLH
>TRBV30|-
AWSRDANEKLF
>TRBV6-1|-
ASSGRTGAIYEQY
>TRBV11-2|few
ASSFDRLAENIQY
>TRBV7-3|-
ASSLSRPWQY
>TRBV6-5|-
ASSTNQRGGYT
>TRBV6-1|-
ASSNTEYNSPLH
>TRBV2|-
ASSPGGGSYNEQF
>TRBV11-2|-
ASSLGQGGNSNQPQH
>TRBV6-5|-
ASSPRDSGSYEQY
>TRBV11-3|-
ASSPSHTGELF
>TRBV10-2|-
ASSVGRVGIGYEQY
>TRBV30|-
AWTGRGYGYT
>TRBV28|-
ASSKRQRSHEQY
>TRBV30|-
AWSVAGAITDTQY
>TRBV6-4|few
ASSEGEQY
>TRBV11-2|-
ASSFRQRQETQY
>TRBV10-3|-
AIGPGNLNEKLF
>TRBV5-5|-
ASSLASGGDYGYT
>TRBV2|-
ASSTANEKLF